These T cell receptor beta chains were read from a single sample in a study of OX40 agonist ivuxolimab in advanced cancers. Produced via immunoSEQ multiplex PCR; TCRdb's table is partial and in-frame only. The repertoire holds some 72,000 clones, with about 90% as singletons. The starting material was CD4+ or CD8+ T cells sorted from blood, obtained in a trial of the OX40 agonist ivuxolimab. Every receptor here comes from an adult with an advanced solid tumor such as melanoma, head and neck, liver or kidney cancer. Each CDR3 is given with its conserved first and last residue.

CDR3: CASRTTGQSYGYTF; J: TRBJ1-2; V: TRBV2
CDR3: CASSGEGLGNQPQHF; J: TRBJ1-5; V: TRBV27
CDR3: CACRPGGYTNYGYTF; J: TRBJ1-2; V: TRBV30
CDR3: CASSSGLAGGYNEQFF; J: TRBJ2-1; V: TRBV7-3
CDR3: CASSPWQGGEQFF; J: TRBJ2-1; V: TRBV27
CDR3: CASSPHFGAYGYTF; J: TRBJ1-2; V: TRBV6-5
CDR3: CARSFSAPLAGGLKSTDTQYF; J: TRBJ2-3; V: TRBV7-5
CDR3: CASSVSGRADEQYF; J: TRBJ2-7; V: TRBV9
CDR3: CASSSQSSLNIQYF; J: TRBJ2-4; V: TRBV5-1
CDR3: CASSGTGGAQPQHF; J: TRBJ1-5; V: TRBV9
CDR3: CASSYSRFWPQHF; J: TRBJ1-5; V: TRBV6-6
CDR3: CSAGTGDHYGYTF; J: TRBJ1-2; V: TRBV29-1
CDR3: CASSEGNYNEQFF; J: TRBJ2-1; V: TRBV6-1
CDR3: CATSRDRADETQYF; J: TRBJ2-5; V: TRBV15
CDR3: CASSEGLNQPQHF; J: TRBJ1-5; V: TRBV25-1
CDR3: CASSLGRGGSSGNTIYF; J: TRBJ1-3; V: TRBV7-2
CDR3: CASSDLTGANTGELFF; J: TRBJ2-2; V: TRBV19
CDR3: CASSPRGVEETQYF; J: TRBJ2-5; V: TRBV5-5
CDR3: CSARDRYTQYF; J: TRBJ2-3; V: TRBV20-1
CDR3: CASSLRVSGASSTDTQYF; J: TRBJ2-3; V: TRBV27
CDR3: CASSQGRYTDTQYF; J: TRBJ2-3; V: TRBV4-3
CDR3: CASSLAGFRTEAFF; J: TRBJ1-1; V: TRBV19
CDR3: CASSRFGTDDTGELFF; J: TRBJ2-2; V: TRBV28
CDR3: CASSELAGERDTQYF; J: TRBJ2-3; V: TRBV25-1
CDR3: CASSLPGQSSGNTIYF; J: TRBJ1-3; V: TRBV11-2
CDR3: CASSSDGGKLFF; J: TRBJ1-4; V: TRBV6-1
CDR3: CASRNSGARISDTQYF; J: TRBJ2-3; V: TRBV7-9
CDR3: CASMGTGRDQPQHF; J: TRBJ1-5; V: TRBV2
CDR3: CASSTGSPNEQFF; J: TRBJ2-1; V: TRBV19
CDR3: CASSRSGPSSYNEQFF; J: TRBJ2-1; V: TRBV7-2
CDR3: CASSEALLGTGSAFF; J: TRBJ1-1; V: TRBV2
CDR3: CASRGTSGRNEQFF; J: TRBJ2-1; V: TRBV2
CDR3: CASSLRGVGTEAFF; J: TRBJ1-1; V: TRBV19